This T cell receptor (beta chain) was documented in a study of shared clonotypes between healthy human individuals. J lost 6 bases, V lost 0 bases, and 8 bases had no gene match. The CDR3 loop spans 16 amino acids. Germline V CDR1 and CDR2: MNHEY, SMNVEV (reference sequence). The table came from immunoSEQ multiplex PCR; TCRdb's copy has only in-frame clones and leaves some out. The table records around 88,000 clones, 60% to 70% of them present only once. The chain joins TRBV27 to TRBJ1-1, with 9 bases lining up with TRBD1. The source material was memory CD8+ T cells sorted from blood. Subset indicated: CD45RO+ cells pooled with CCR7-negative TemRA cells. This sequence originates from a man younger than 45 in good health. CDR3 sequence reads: CASSLSFTGGASEAFF. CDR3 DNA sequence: TGTGCCAGCAGTTTATCCTTTACAGGGGGCGCCTCTGAAGCTTTCTTT.